This T cell receptor beta chain was documented in a study of blood T cell repertoires in COVID-19. The overall study: T cells, B-cell-depleted T cells, or PBMCs provided the cDNA or gDNA that served as material.

Study processing details: Nucleated cell number was recorded as an estimate derived from reference gene primer amplification. Some clones are missing from TCRdb's copy, which holds only in-frame ones; the method was immunoSEQ multiplex PCR. V and J calls plus clone size are reproduced from that table; the DNA served to infer D and trimming. The sample consists of around 84,000 clones, more than 85% of them appearing once. The sample taken for sequencing was peripheral blood. The receptor's source is an elderly man with active or convalescent COVID-19.

The CDR3 sequence: CASSPSRSGQAFFGGNTIYF. The CDR3 region has the DNA TGTGCCAGCAGCCCGAGTAGGTCGGGACAGGCTTTTTTTGGTGGAAACACCATATATTTT. The chain employs TRBV7-8 and TRBJ1-3; 8 bases match TRBD1. Trimming at V came to 5 bases and at J to 3 bases, leaving 21 bases not matched to a gene. CDR1 SGHVS and CDR2 FQNEAQ come from the germline V gene. The CDR3 runs to 20 residues.